This passage covers 15 T cell receptor beta chains from one sample sequenced in a study of control samples from healthy donors and cancer patients. Profiling relied on immunoSEQ multiplex PCR, and the TCRdb table lists in-frame clones only, not all of them. This table holds 120,000 or so clones, less than 95% found once. What was sequenced was blood. Receptor source: a man between 18 and 35 years old in good health.

The chain recombines TRBV27 with TRBJ2-7; the D is unclear. Looked up from germline, CDR1 is MNHEY and CDR2 is SMNVEV (reference sequence). The V gene lost 3 bases and the J gene lost 6 bases, with 9 bases spanning the gap. CDR3 length: 12 amino acids. The CDR3 nucleotides read TGTGCCAGCAGTTTTGGCCAGCGCGAGCAGTACTTC. Translation: CASSFGQREQYF.

The gene calls are TRBV5-6 and TRBJ2-2; the match to TRBD1 covers 9 bases. The CDR3 covers 19 residues. After removal of 4 bases from V and 4 bases from J, the junction contained 17 bases not matched to a gene. In germline, CDR1 is SGHDT, CDR2 YYEEEE. Here the CDR3 reads CASSGASRWDRVLTGELFF. DNA for the CDR3: TGTGCCAGCAGCGGGGCCTCAAGGTGGGACAGGGTACTCACCGGGGAGCTGTTTTTT.

This clone was picked up a small number of times. The CDR3 spells CASSRQGVGTGELFF. In nucleotides, the CDR3 is TGTGCCAGCAGTCGACAGGGTGTGGGTACCGGGGAGCTGTTTTTT. The J gene is TRBJ2-2, the V gene TRBV6-6, with 7 bases that match TRBD1. The germline V gene encodes CDR1 MNHNY and CDR2 SVGAGI (reference sequence). The CDR3 covers 15 residues. Losses at the gene ends were 5 bases for V and 5 bases for J; bases not matched to a gene: 8.

V is TRBV18 and J is TRBJ1-1; possible D gene TRBD1, 6 bases. V lost 4 bases and J 5 bases, leaving 8 bases between the germline ends. Germline V CDR1 and CDR2: KGHSH, LQKENI. The CDR3 has 12 amino acids. CDR3: CASSLDRTEAFF. CDR3 DNA: TGTGCCAGCTCACTCGACAGGACTGAAGCTTTCTTT.

The J gene is TRBJ2-2, the V gene TRBV9, with 10 positions matching TRBD2. This CDR3 contains 16 residues. Germline V gene data show CDR1 as SGDLS and CDR2 as YYNGEE. Trimming cost V 5 bases and J 0 bases; bases outside gene matches: 4. The CDR3 nucleotides are TGTGCCAGCAGTGAAACTAGCGGGACGAACACCGGGGAGCTGTTTTTT. Its translation: CASSETSGTNTGELFF. Variable domain in full (rest from reference TRBV9 and TRBJ2-2): DSGVTQTPKHLITATGQRVTLRCSPRSGDLSVYWYQQSLDQGLQFLIQYYNGEERAKGNILERFSAQQFPDLHSELNLSSLELGDSALYFCASSETSGTNTGELFFGEGSRLTVL.

The rearrangement uses TRBV4-1 and TRBJ1-5, with TRBD1 matching over 11 bases. Germline V CDR1 and CDR2: MGHRA, YSYEKL. There are 14 residues in the CDR3. The V segment lost 4 bases and the J segment 5 bases; nucleotides outside the gene matches: 1. The CDR3 DNA follows: TGCGCCAGCAGCCGGGACAGGGGGGATCAGCCCCAGCATTTT. This codes for CASSRDRGDQPQHF.

V is TRBV7-3 and J is TRBJ1-2; D possibly corresponds to TRBD1 (5 bases). Looked up from germline, CDR1 is SGHTA and CDR2 is FQGTGA. Trimming removed 1 base at V and 4 bases at J, with 13 bases between. The CDR3 runs to 15 residues. CDR3 amino acids: CASSLNSQGSYGYTF. Written as DNA, the CDR3 is TGTGCCAGCAGCTTAAACTCGCAGGGTTCCTATGGCTACACCTTC.

This rearrangement joins TRBV3-1 (or the pseudogene TRBV3-2) to TRBJ1-6, with 7 bases identical to TRBD1. This CDR3 has 16 amino acids. J was trimmed by 4 bases and V by 0 bases; bases with no gene match: 3. Germline CDR1 is LGHDT and CDR2 is YNNKEL (reference sequence). CDR3 region: CASSQDMGQYNSPLHF. CDR3 coding DNA: TGTGCCAGCAGCCAAGATATGGGACAGTATAATTCACCCCTCCACTTT.

This clone was recorded once. J is TRBJ1-2 and V is TRBV6-5; perhaps TRBD1 as D (6 bases). The V end lost 6 bases, the J end lost 1 base, and 6 bases lay between the germline ends. This CDR3 has 12 residues. Per germline, CDR1 MNHEY and CDR2 SVGAGI. CDR3 in DNA: TGTGCCAGCAGCAGGGGTAACTATGGCTACACCTTC. This codes for CASSRGNYGYTF.

In its sample, this clone was seen once. This sample also contains other DNA sequences that code for the same CDR3. The CDR3 DNA is TGTGCCAGCAGCGGGGCGGGGGCGGGGGGCCTGGATACGCAGTATTTT. It codes for CASSGAGAGGLDTQYF. The V call is TRBV9, the J call TRBJ2-3; 8 bases are a match to TRBD2. Germline CDR1 reads SGDLS; CDR2 reads YYNGEE. The CDR3 totals 16 residues. The junction had 12 bases not matched to a gene; V was cut back by 3 bases and J by 6 bases.

V is TRBV16 and J is TRBJ1-2; tentative D call: TRBD1 (5 bases). The V and J ends lost 0 bases and 5 bases respectively, with 16 bases between them. This CDR3 comprises 16 residues. Germline V gives CDR1 KGHSY, CDR2 FQNENV. The CDR3 reads CASSQSAVGGGYGYTF. The CDR3 nucleotides are TGTGCCAGCAGCCAATCAGCGGTTGGGGGAGGATATGGCTACACCTTC.

This sequence joins TRBV7-9 and TRBJ1-1; D gene uncertain. Trimming pared 1 base from V and 1 base from J, leaving 7 bases between. The CDR3 spans 14 residues. Per germline, CDR1 SEHNR and CDR2 FQNEAQ (reference sequence). CDR3 sequence: CASSLGVGNTEAFF. In DNA form, the CDR3 reads TGTGCCAGCAGCTTAGGCGTGGGGAACACTGAAGCTTTCTTT.

The chain has TRBV9 and TRBJ2-1; no definite D call. The CDR3 sequence is 13 residues long. Trimming removed 4 bases from V and 10 bases from J, with 15 bases in between. Germline CDR1 is SGDLS and CDR2 is YYNGEE. The CDR3 DNA follows: TGTGCCAGCAGCCCCATCAAGGAATCGGAGCAGTTCTTC. Its protein is CASSPIKESEQFF.

The chain is built from TRBV5-6 and TRBJ1-2; 8 bases agree with TRBD1. The ends lost 6 bases at V and 4 bases at J; junction bases unmatched: 8. This CDR3 comprises 14 residues. Germline CDR1 reads SGHDT; CDR2 reads YYEEEE. The CDR3 coding sequence is TGTGCCAGCACCTGGGGGACAGGTGCCTATGGCTACACCTTC. It translates to CASTWGTGAYGYTF.

The genes are TRBV5-1 and TRBJ2-2; D not certain. This CDR3 comprises 14 residues. The germline V gene has CDR1 SGHRS and CDR2 YFSETQ. Trimming left V 3 bases short and J 0 bases short, with 6 bases between. CDR3 sequence (DNA): TGCGCCAGCAGCTCGGATTCGAACACCGGGGAGCTGTTTTTT. Protein: CASSSDSNTGELFF. Supplemented by reference TRBV5-1 and TRBJ2-2, the full variable domain reads KAGVTQTPRYLIKTRGQQVTLSCSPISGHRSVSWYQQTPGQGLQFLFEYFSETQRNKGNFPGRFSGRQFSNSRSEMNVSTLELGDSALYLCASSSDSNTGELFFGEGSRLTVL.